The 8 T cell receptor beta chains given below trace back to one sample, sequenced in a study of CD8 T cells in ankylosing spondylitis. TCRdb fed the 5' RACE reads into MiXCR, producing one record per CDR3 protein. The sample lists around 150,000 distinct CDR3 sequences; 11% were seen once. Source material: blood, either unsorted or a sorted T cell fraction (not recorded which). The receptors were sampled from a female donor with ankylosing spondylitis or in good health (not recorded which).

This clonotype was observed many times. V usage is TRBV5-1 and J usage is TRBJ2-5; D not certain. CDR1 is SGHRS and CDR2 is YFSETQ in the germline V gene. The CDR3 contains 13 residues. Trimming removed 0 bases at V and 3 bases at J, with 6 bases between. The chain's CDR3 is CASSLDLEETQYF. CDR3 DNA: TGCGCCAGCAGCTTGGATCTAGAAGAGACCCAGTACTTC.

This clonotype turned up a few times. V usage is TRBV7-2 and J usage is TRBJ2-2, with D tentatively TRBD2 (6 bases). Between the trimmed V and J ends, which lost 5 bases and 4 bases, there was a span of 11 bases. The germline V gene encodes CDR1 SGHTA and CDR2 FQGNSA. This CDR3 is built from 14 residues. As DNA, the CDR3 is TGTGCCAGCAGCGGGGGACTTAGCACCGGGGAGCTGTTTTTT. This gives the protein CASSGGLSTGELFF.

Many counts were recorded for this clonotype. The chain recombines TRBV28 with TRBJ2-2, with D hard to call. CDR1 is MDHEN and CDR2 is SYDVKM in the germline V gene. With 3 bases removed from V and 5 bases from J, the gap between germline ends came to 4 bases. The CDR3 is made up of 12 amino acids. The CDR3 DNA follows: TGTGCCAGCAGTTTTATAACCGGGGAGCTGTTTTTT. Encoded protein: CASSFITGELFF. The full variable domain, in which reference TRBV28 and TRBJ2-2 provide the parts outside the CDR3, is DVKVTQSSRYLVKRTGEKVFLECVQDMDHENMFWYRQDPGLGLRLIYFSYDVKMKEKGDIPEGYSVSREKKERFSLILESASTNQTSMYLCASSFITGELFFGEGSRLTVL.

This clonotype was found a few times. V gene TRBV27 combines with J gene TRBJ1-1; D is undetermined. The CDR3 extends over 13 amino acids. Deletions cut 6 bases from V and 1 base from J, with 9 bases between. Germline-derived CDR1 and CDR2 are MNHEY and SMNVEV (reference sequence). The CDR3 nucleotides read TGTGCCAGCAGACCCCTTCAGAACACTGAAGCTTTCTTT. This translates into CASRPLQNTEAFF.

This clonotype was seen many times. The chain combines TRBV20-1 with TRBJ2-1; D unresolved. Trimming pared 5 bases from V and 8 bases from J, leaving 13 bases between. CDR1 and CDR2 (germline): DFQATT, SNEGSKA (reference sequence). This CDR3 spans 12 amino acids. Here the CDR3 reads CSAPDPGDEQFF. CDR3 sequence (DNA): TGCAGTGCTCCAGACCCTGGTGATGAGCAGTTCTTC.

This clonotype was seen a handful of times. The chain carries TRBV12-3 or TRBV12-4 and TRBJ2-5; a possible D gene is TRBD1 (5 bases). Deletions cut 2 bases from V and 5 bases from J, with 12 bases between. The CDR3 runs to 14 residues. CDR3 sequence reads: CASSLNSGKETQYF. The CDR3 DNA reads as TGTGCCAGCAGTTTAAATTCAGGGAAGGAGACCCAGTACTTC.

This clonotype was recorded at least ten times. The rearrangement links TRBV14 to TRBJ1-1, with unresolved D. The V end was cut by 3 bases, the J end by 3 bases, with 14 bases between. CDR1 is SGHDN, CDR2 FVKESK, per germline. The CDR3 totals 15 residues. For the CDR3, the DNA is TGTGCCAGCAGCCAGGTGGTTTACGGCGACACTGAAGCTTTCTTT. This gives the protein CASSQVVYGDTEAFF.

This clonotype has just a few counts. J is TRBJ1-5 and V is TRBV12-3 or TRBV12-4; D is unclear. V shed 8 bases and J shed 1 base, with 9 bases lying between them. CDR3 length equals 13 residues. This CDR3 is CASGYASNQPQHF. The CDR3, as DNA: TGTGCCAGCGGCTACGCCAGCAATCAGCCCCAGCATTTT.